This passage covers 18 T cell receptor beta chains from one sample sequenced in a study of control samples from healthy donors and cancer patients. The data were produced by immunoSEQ multiplex PCR, yet TCRdb's version contains in-frame clones alone and is incomplete. Here the sample spans some 150,000 clones, about 89% being singletons. Source material: blood. These receptors all stem from a man in his thirties or forties in good health.

This sequence joins TRBV6-2 or TRBV6-3 and TRBJ1-5, with a weak D call TRBD1 (5 bases). This CDR3 has 15 residues. The V end was cut by 2 bases, the J end by 1 base, with 9 bases between. In germline, CDR1 is MNHEY, CDR2 SVGEGT. The CDR3 sequence: CASSYQGGSNQPQHF. In DNA, the CDR3 is TGTGCCAGCAGTTACCAGGGTGGGAGCAATCAGCCCCAGCATTTT.

The chain recombines TRBV3-1 (or the pseudogene TRBV3-2) with TRBJ1-1; 8 bases map to TRBD1. Trimming removed 1 base from V and 4 bases from J; junction bases left unmatched: 8. CDR1 LGHDT and CDR2 YNNKEL come from the germline V gene (reference sequence). The CDR3 contains 16 residues. CDR3: CASSQATGGVGTEAFF. DNA for the CDR3: TGTGCCAGCAGCCAAGCCACAGGGGGGGTCGGCACTGAAGCTTTCTTT.

The rearrangement links TRBV7-3 to TRBJ2-2; D uncertain. CDR3 length: 15 amino acids. V lost 0 bases to trimming and J lost 3 bases, with 8 bases between them. The V gene's germline CDR1 is SGHTA and CDR2 FQGTGA. The CDR3 loop reads CASSLTRHHTGELFF. CDR3 coding DNA: TGTGCCAGCAGCTTAACCCGACACCACACCGGGGAGCTGTTTTTT.

The chain has TRBV7-3 and TRBJ2-4; 9 bases fit TRBD1. The ends lost 6 bases at V and 6 bases at J; junction bases unmatched: 3. Germline CDR1 and CDR2: SGHTA and FQGTGA. This CDR3 is built from 13 residues. The CDR3 here is CASSPDRGNIQYF. The CDR3 DNA follows: TGTGCCAGCAGTCCGGACAGGGGAAACATTCAGTACTTC. Full variable domain (rest looked up from reference TRBV7-3 and TRBJ2-4): GAGVSQTPSNKVTEKGKYVELRCDPISGHTALYWYRQSLGQGPEFLIYFQGTGAADDSGLPNDRFFAVRPEGSVSTLKIQRTERGDSAVYLCASSPDRGNIQYFGAGTRLSVL.

This sequence joins TRBV20-1 and TRBJ2-1; no reliable D call. V lost 7 bases and J lost 8, with 6 bases in between. CDR3 length equals 9 residues. CDR1 and CDR2 from the germline V gene are DFQATT and SNEGSKA (reference sequence). CDR3 loop: CSVDDEQFF. The CDR3 DNA is TGCAGTGTTGACGATGAGCAGTTCTTC.

This chain connects TRBV11-2 to TRBJ2-7, with 9 bases that match TRBD1. The CDR3 has 15 amino acids. Germline V gene lookup returns CDR1 SGHAT and CDR2 FQNNGV. V lost 5 bases and J lost 2; bases outside the gene matches: 7. The CDR3 DNA sequence: TGTGCCAGCAGCCCCCCCGGGACAGGGACCTACGAGCAGTACTTC. Translated: CASSPPGTGTYEQYF.

About this clone: The same CDR3 arises from other DNA sequences in this sample as well. The genes are TRBV6-5 and TRBJ1-1; D is ambiguous. V shed 2 bases and J shed 2 bases, with 3 bases lying between them. Germline CDR1 reads MNHEY; CDR2 reads SVGAGI. This CDR3 spans 12 amino acids. CDR3 DNA: TGTGCCAGCAGTTACAGAAACACTGAAGCTTTCTTT. Its protein product is CASSYRNTEAFF.

Concerning this clone itself: Other DNA sequences in this specimen translate into the identical CDR3. The V and J genes are TRBV11-3 and TRBJ2-7; TRBD1 might be the D (6 bases). Germline-derived CDR1 and CDR2 are SGHNT and YENEEA. This CDR3 has 13 amino acids. Trimming left V 4 bases short and J 0 bases short, with 7 bases between. Here the CDR3 reads CASSSRGSYEQYF. The CDR3 DNA follows: TGTGCCAGCAGCTCCAGGGGCTCCTACGAGCAGTACTTC.

CDR3 coding DNA: TGTGCCAGCAGCGCCGGGGGGGCTAATCAGCCCCAGCATTTT. Translation: CASSAGGANQPQHF. This chain joins TRBV7-8 and TRBJ1-5, with D maybe TRBD1 (6 bases). The CDR3 spans 14 residues. Germline loops: CDR1 SGHVS, CDR2 FQNEAQ. Deletions cut 5 bases from V and 4 bases from J, with 12 bases between.

The chain joins TRBV28 to TRBJ2-1; either TRBD1 or TRBD2 may fit D (5 bases each). This CDR3 has 13 amino acids. Per germline, CDR1 MDHEN and CDR2 SYDVKM. V was clipped by 4 bases and J by 3 bases, with 7 bases between them. The CDR3 here is CASSWGSYNEQFF. The DNA of the CDR3 is TGTGCCAGCAGTTGGGGGAGCTACAATGAGCAGTTCTTC.

This clone was seen ten or more times. J is TRBJ2-7 and V is TRBV7-2; 9 nucleotides align to TRBD1. V trimming: 5 bases; J trimming: 7 bases; junction bases outside the gene matches: 15. The CDR3 loop spans 16 amino acids. In germline, CDR1 is SGHTA, CDR2 FQGNSA. CDR3 residues: CASSQLAGQGIIEQYF. The CDR3 nucleotides read TGTGCCAGCAGCCAACTGGCGGGACAGGGCATAATAGAGCAGTACTTC.

By sample fraction, this clone is medium-sized. The V and J genes are TRBV6-2 or TRBV6-3 and TRBJ2-7; 13 bases align to TRBD2. The V gene end was trimmed by 6 bases and the J gene end by 2 bases; junction bases not matched to a gene: 4. CDR1 and CDR2 (germline): MNHEY, SVGEGT. This CDR3 spans 15 amino acids. This CDR3 reads CASSLGLAGAYEQYF. CDR3 DNA: TGTGCCAGCAGCCTAGGACTAGCGGGAGCCTACGAGCAGTACTTC.

The V and J genes are TRBV7-9 and TRBJ2-7; 8 bases fit TRBD1. The CDR3 covers 13 residues. Trimming cost V 6 bases and J 4 bases; bases outside gene matches: 5. From germline, CDR1 is SEHNR and CDR2 FQNEAQ (reference sequence). CDR3 sequence (DNA): TGTGCCAGCAGGCCCGGGACAGGATACGAGCAGTACTTC. It translates to CASRPGTGYEQYF.

The J gene is TRBJ1-4, the V gene TRBV6-6; D not certain. V dropped 6 bases and J dropped 2 bases, with 10 bases sitting between them. CDR1 and CDR2 (germline): MNHNY, SVGAGI (reference sequence). This CDR3 has 14 residues. Here the CDR3 DNA reads TGTGCCAGCAGGAGAGATGCTACTAATGAAAAACTGTTTTTT. Encoded protein: CASRRDATNEKLFF.

This rearrangement joins TRBV5-6 to TRBJ2-4, with a weak D call TRBD1 (8 bases). V dropped 3 bases and J dropped 5 bases, with 12 bases sitting between them. Germline values: CDR1 SGHDT, CDR2 YYEEEE. CDR3 size: 14 residues. The CDR3 DNA reads TGTGCCAGCAGCTGGGGGGGACAGGAAAACATTCAGTACTTC. Its translation is CASSWGGQENIQYF.

The rearrangement uses TRBV5-1 and TRBJ2-7; tentative D call: TRBD2 (6 bases). Germline V gene data show CDR1 as SGHRS and CDR2 as YFSETQ. V gave up 2 bases and J gave up 2 bases, with 14 bases separating them. The CDR3 length is 15 residues. The CDR3 is CASSFGGVPAYEQYF. CDR3 DNA: TGCGCCAGCAGCTTCGGGGGAGTCCCAGCCTACGAGCAGTACTTC.

The chain has TRBV4-2 and TRBJ1-2, with D possibly being TRBD1 (5 bases). This CDR3 has 15 amino acids. Germline V gives CDR1 LGHNA, CDR2 YNFKEQ. The ends were cut back, 0 bases at V and 3 bases at J, with 11 bases in the middle. This chain's CDR3 is CASSQDRIRDYGYTF. CDR3 nucleotides: TGTGCCAGCAGCCAAGATAGGATCAGGGACTATGGCTACACCTTC.

This sequence joins TRBV7-9 and TRBJ1-4; a possible D gene is TRBD1 (6 bases). V shed 5 bases and J shed 3 bases, with 13 bases lying between them. The CDR3 sequence is 15 residues long. CDR1 is SEHNR and CDR2 is FQNEAQ in the germline V gene (reference sequence). The CDR3 DNA reads TGTGCCAGCAGCCCAAAGGGGGGCGCTAATGAAAAACTGTTTTTT. Translated, it gives CASSPKGGANEKLFF.